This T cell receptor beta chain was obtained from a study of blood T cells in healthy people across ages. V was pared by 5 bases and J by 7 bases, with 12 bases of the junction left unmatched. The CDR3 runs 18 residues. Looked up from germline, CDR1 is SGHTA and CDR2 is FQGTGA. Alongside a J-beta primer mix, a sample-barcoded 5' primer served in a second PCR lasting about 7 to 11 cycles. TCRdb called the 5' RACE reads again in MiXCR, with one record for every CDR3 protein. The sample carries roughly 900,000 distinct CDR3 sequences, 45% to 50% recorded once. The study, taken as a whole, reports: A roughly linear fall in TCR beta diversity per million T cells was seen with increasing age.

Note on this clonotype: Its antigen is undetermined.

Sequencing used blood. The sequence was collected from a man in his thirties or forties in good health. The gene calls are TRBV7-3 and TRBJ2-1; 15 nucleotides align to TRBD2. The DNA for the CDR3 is TGTGCCAGCAGCCCACTTACCGGACTAGCGGGGGGGAGGAATGAGCAGTTCTTC. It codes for CASSPLTGLAGGRNEQFF.